The 32 T cell receptor beta chains presented below share a single source sample, sequenced in a study of blood T cell repertoires in COVID-19. The repertoire was sequenced with immunoSEQ multiplex PCR; TCRdb's copy has only in-frame clones and lacks some. The sample consists of under 200,000 clones, around 77% of them appearing once. The sequenced material came from peripheral blood. The source is a man between 65 and 79 years old with acute or convalescent COVID-19.

V usage is TRBV7-3 and J usage is TRBJ2-3, with TRBD2 matching over 16 bases. The CDR3 length is 17 residues. V was clipped by 3 bases and J by 6 bases; unmatched bases: 6. Germline CDR1 is SGHTA and CDR2 is FQGTGA. CDR3 nucleotides: TGTGCCAGCAGCTTCGGGACTAGCGGGAGGGCCTCTGATACGCAGTATTTT. Encoded protein: CASSFGTSGRASDTQYF.

The V and J genes are TRBV30 and TRBJ2-7; 7 nucleotides line up with TRBD1. V dropped 5 bases and J dropped 5; count of bases not matched to a gene: 6. The germline V gene has CDR1 GTSNPN and CDR2 SVGIG (reference sequence). CDR3 length: 12 amino acids. DNA for the CDR3: TGTGCCTGGGACAGGGACCCCCACGAGCAGTACTTC. Amino acids: CAWDRDPHEQYF.

The J gene is TRBJ1-6, the V gene TRBV6-5; D might be TRBD1 (5 bases). V lost 0 bases and J lost 6, with 12 bases in between. Germline V gene data show CDR1 as MNHEY and CDR2 as SVGAGI. This CDR3 is built from 16 residues. In nucleotides, the CDR3 is TGTGCCAGCAGTTACTCGCAGGGAGGTGGTAATTCACCCCTCCACTTT. The encoded protein is CASSYSQGGGNSPLHF.

A single count supports this clone. The genes are TRBV11-2 and TRBJ1-6; 11 bases fit TRBD1. The CDR3 is 16 residues long. Germline CDR1 reads SGHAT; CDR2 reads FQNNGV. J lost 4 bases, V lost 5 bases, and 4 bases had no gene match. The CDR3 DNA follows: TGTGCCAGCAGCCCGGGACAGGGGGAATATAATTCACCCCTCCACTTT. The encoded protein is CASSPGQGEYNSPLHF.

The J gene is TRBJ1-6, the V gene TRBV27, with a weak D call TRBD1 (5 bases). This CDR3 region has 16 residues. V lost 1 base and J lost 8, with 15 bases in between. Germline V gives CDR1 MNHEY, CDR2 SMNVEV (reference sequence). CDR3 DNA: TGTGCCAGCAGTTTATTAGTTAGGGACTTTCATTCACCCCTCCACTTT. It specifies CASSLLVRDFHSPLHF.

The chain uses TRBV6-1 and TRBJ1-2; 10 bases are a match to TRBD1. The CDR3 runs 14 residues. V shed 0 bases, J shed 13 bases, and the junction held 8 bases outside the gene matches. Germline CDR1 is MNHNS and CDR2 is SASEGT. CDR3 nucleotide sequence: TGTGCCAGCAGTGAAGCGCTGGGGGACAGGGGACCCACCTTC. Its protein is CASSEALGDRGPTF.

This clone has only one observation. The V call is TRBV10-1, the J call TRBJ2-7; weak D call: TRBD1 (5 bases). V lost 0 bases, J lost 2 bases, and 17 bases lay in between. CDR1 is WNHNN and CDR2 is SYGVQD in the germline V gene (reference sequence). The CDR3 length is 17 residues. The CDR3 protein is CASSESIGAGDPYEQYF. CDR3 nucleotide sequence: TGCGCCAGCAGTGAGTCGATAGGGGCAGGAGATCCCTACGAGCAGTACTTC.

The chain couples TRBV2 to TRBJ1-3, with TRBD1 as a possible D gene (6 bases). V gave up 5 bases and J gave up 3 bases, with 11 bases separating them. CDR1 and CDR2 (germline): SNHLY, FYNNEI. This CDR3 has 14 amino acids. The chain's CDR3 is CASSSGTNGNTIYF. The CDR3 DNA is TGTGCCAGCAGTTCCGGGACAAATGGAAACACCATATATTTT.

The gene calls are TRBV11-3 and TRBJ2-3; 10 nucleotides line up with TRBD2. Per the germline V gene, CDR1 is SGHNT and CDR2 is YENEEA. J was trimmed by 2 bases and V by 1 base; bases with no gene match: 9. CDR3 length equals 18 residues. In nucleotides, the CDR3 is TGTGCCAGCAGCTTAGGCCGACGACTAGCGGGCCACACAGATACGCAGTATTTT. Translating it yields CASSLGRRLAGHTDTQYF.

This clone has a handful of counts. The chain couples TRBV3-1 (or the pseudogene TRBV3-2) to TRBJ2-2; a weak D match, TRBD2 (6 bases). Germline V lookup: CDR1 LGHDT, CDR2 YNNKEL (reference sequence). V dropped 3 bases and J dropped 6 bases, with 8 bases sitting between them. This CDR3 comprises 13 residues. The CDR3 DNA is TGTGCCAGCAGCCACGGGGGTCCCGGGGAGCTGTTTTTT. Residues: CASSHGGPGELFF.

CDR3 region: CATSRTFNYGYTF. In nucleotides, the CDR3 is TGTGCCACCAGTCGAACATTTAACTATGGCTACACCTTC. This chain uses TRBV24-1 with TRBJ1-2; D is ambiguous. This CDR3 contains 13 residues. Germline V gene lookup returns CDR1 KGHDR and CDR2 SFDVKD. Trimming removed 6 bases at V and 1 base at J, with 8 bases between.

This sequence joins TRBV10-3 and TRBJ2-5; maybe TRBD2 (7 bases). Germline V gene data show CDR1 as ENHRY and CDR2 as SYGVKD. Trimming removed 3 bases from V and 2 bases from J, with 13 bases in between. The CDR3 is made up of 15 amino acids. DNA of the CDR3: TGTGCCATCAGTGAACAGGGAGGGAGGCAAGAGACCCAGTACTTC. This gives the protein CAISEQGGRQETQYF.

J is TRBJ2-2 and V is TRBV5-1, with 8 nucleotides matching TRBD2. The CDR3 has 15 amino acids. With 7 bases clipped from V and 5 bases from J, the junction kept 10 bases outside the gene matches. In germline, CDR1 is SGHRS, CDR2 YFSETQ. The CDR3 sequence is CASSRRGVGTGELFF. The CDR3 DNA reads TGCGCCAGCTCAAGGCGGGGGGTCGGAACCGGGGAGCTGTTTTTT.

The chain employs TRBV7-2 and TRBJ2-7; D is perhaps TRBD2 (6 bases). Trimming shortened V by 2 bases and J by 4 bases, and 15 bases separated the two germline ends. Germline V CDR1 and CDR2: SGHTA, FQGNSA. CDR3 length: 15 residues. The CDR3 coding sequence is TGTGCCAGCAGCTTACTTCGTGCTAGCGATTACGAGCAGTACTTC. Its protein is CASSLLRASDYEQYF.

V and J are TRBV2 and TRBJ2-5, with D perhaps matching TRBD1 (6 bases). CDR1 is SNHLY, CDR2 FYNNEI, per germline. V was trimmed by 5 bases and J by 2 bases, leaving 12 bases between them. The CDR3 is made up of 14 amino acids. CDR3 nucleotide sequence: TGTGCCAGCAGTACACTAAGGGGGCAAGAGACCCAGTACTTC. It is translated as CASSTLRGQETQYF.

J is TRBJ1-2 and V is TRBV30; D might be TRBD1 (5 bases). Germline CDR1 and CDR2: GTSNPN and SVGIG (reference sequence). V lost 0 bases and J 1 base, leaving 12 bases between the germline ends. The CDR3 spans 15 residues. CDR3 DNA sequence: TGTGCCTGGAGTGTACCGGGGGGTAATAACTATGGCTACACCTTC. Translation gives CAWSVPGGNNYGYTF.

V usage is TRBV23-1 and J usage is TRBJ2-1; possible D gene TRBD2, 6 bases. TRBV23-1 qualifies as an ORF whose function is uncertain. The ends were cut back, 4 bases at V and 2 bases at J, with 18 bases in the middle. This CDR3 spans 17 amino acids. The CDR3 DNA follows: TGCGCCAGCAGTCGTGTGATAGCGGAAAAGACCTACAATGAGCAGTTCTTC. Its translation: CASSRVIAEKTYNEQFF.

This sequence joins TRBV5-1 and TRBJ2-2; 7 bases fit TRBD2. The CDR3 loop spans 15 amino acids. The ends lost 4 bases at V and 1 base at J; junction bases unmatched: 4. In germline, CDR1 is SGHRS, CDR2 YFSETQ. CDR3 sequence (DNA): TGCGCCAGCAGCCTGAGCGGGGAGAACACCGGGGAGCTGTTTTTT. It yields the protein CASSLSGENTGELFF.

The rearrangement joins TRBV2 to TRBJ1-4; no clear D. The CDR3 runs 14 residues. Trimming took off 5 bases at V and 6 bases at J, with 13 bases between the two ends. Germline-derived CDR1 and CDR2 are SNHLY and FYNNEI. CDR3: CASSKDNRDEKLFF. CDR3 DNA: TGTGCCAGCAGTAAGGATAATCGGGATGAAAAACTGTTTTTT.

This rearrangement joins TRBV29-1 to TRBJ1-1, with D uncertain. Per germline, CDR1 SQVTM and CDR2 ANQGSEA. Trimming took off 3 bases at V and 2 bases at J, with 4 bases between the two ends. CDR3 length equals 11 residues. CDR3 nucleotides: TGCAGCGTTGATAGTAACACTGAAGCTTTCTTT. This translates into CSVDSNTEAFF. Supplemented by reference TRBV29-1 and TRBJ1-1, the full variable domain reads SAVISQKPSRDICQRGTSLTIQCQVDSQVTMMFWYRQQPGQSLTLIATANQGSEATYESGFVIDKFPISRPNLTFSTLTVSNMSPEDSSIYLCSVDSNTEAFFGQGTRLTVV.

V usage is TRBV10-2 and J usage is TRBJ1-3, with D maybe TRBD1 (5 bases). Germline V gene lookup returns CDR1 WSHSY and CDR2 SAAADI. The CDR3 runs 15 residues. Trimming took 6 bases from V and 0 from J, leaving 12 bases between them. CDR3 residues: CASRPQDTSGNTIYF. The CDR3 DNA is TGCGCCAGCAGGCCACAGGACACCTCTGGAAACACCATATATTTT.

V is TRBV24-1 and J is TRBJ1-4, with D unclear. This CDR3 is built from 15 residues. Trimming removed 3 bases from V and 3 bases from J, with 10 bases in between. The germline gives CDR1 KGHDR, CDR2 SFDVKD. Here the CDR3 DNA reads TGTGCCACCAGTGATCTAGGCGGCTCTAATGAAAAACTGTTTTTT. Translating gives CATSDLGGSNEKLFF.

This clone was observed a handful of times. The rearrangement joins TRBV11-3 to TRBJ2-1; no definite D call. Trimming left V 0 bases short and J 0 bases short, with 6 bases between. CDR1 is SGHNT and CDR2 is YENEEA in the germline V gene. The CDR3 consists of 15 residues. Written as DNA, the CDR3 is TGTGCCAGCAGCTTAGACAAAAACTCCTACAATGAGCAGTTCTTC. It encodes CASSLDKNSYNEQFF.

This clone showed up just once. The V and J genes are TRBV2 and TRBJ2-7, with 9 bases that match TRBD1. V was clipped by 4 bases and J by 1 base; unmatched bases: 5. This CDR3 has 15 amino acids. Germline V gene lookup returns CDR1 SNHLY and CDR2 FYNNEI. CDR3 coding DNA: TGTGCCAGCAGTGGGGGACAGGGTTATTCCTACGAGCAGTACTTC. Its protein is CASSGGQGYSYEQYF.

The chain is built from TRBV6-5 and TRBJ1-1; unclear D gene. The CDR3 spans 13 residues. V lost 9 bases to trimming and J lost 0 bases, with 11 bases between them. Germline CDR1 MNHEY, CDR2 SVGAGI. The CDR3 is CASKRSMNTEAFF. CDR3 bases: TGTGCCAGTAAGAGGAGCATGAACACTGAAGCTTTCTTT.

This rearrangement joins TRBV4-3 to TRBJ2-1; TRBD2 is a possible D gene (6 bases). This CDR3 region has 14 residues. V lost 1 base and J lost 9, with 13 bases in between. Per the germline V gene, CDR1 is LGHNA and CDR2 is YSLEER. The CDR3 nucleotides read TGCGCCAGCAGCCAAGTCCCTAGCGTCGGTGAGCAGTTCTTC. It translates to CASSQVPSVGEQFF.

The chain has TRBV4-1 and TRBJ1-1; no clear D gene. Germline CDR1 is MGHRA and CDR2 is YSYEKL. The CDR3 is 13 residues long. Deletions cut 0 bases from V and 9 bases from J, with 11 bases between. CDR3 in DNA: TGCGCCAGCAGCCAAGATCAATCTAGTAAAGCTTTCTTT. This encodes CASSQDQSSKAFF.

The gene calls are TRBV18 and TRBJ1-1; D is ambiguous. CDR1 and CDR2 (germline): KGHSH, LQKENI. The CDR3 spans 13 residues. V shed 0 bases and J shed 1 base, with 3 bases lying between them. For the CDR3, the DNA is TGTGCCAGCTCACCACCCGGGAACACTGAAGCTTTCTTT. This encodes CASSPPGNTEAFF.

V usage is TRBV7-2 and J usage is TRBJ1-6; 9 bases align to TRBD1. The germline V gene encodes CDR1 SGHTA and CDR2 FQGNSA. There are 15 residues in the CDR3. Unmatched junction bases numbered 3, after V lost 2 bases and J lost 7 bases. The CDR3: CASSLLGQGNSPLHF. The CDR3 bases are TGTGCCAGCAGCTTACTGGGACAGGGAAATTCACCCCTCCACTTT.

The V and J genes are TRBV20-1 and TRBJ1-2; the match to TRBD1 covers 9 bases. In germline, CDR1 is DFQATT, CDR2 SNEGSKA (reference sequence). V shed 3 bases and J 0 bases; nucleotides not matched to a gene: 8. The CDR3 has 16 amino acids. This chain's CDR3 is CSASPGTGKANYGYTF. In nucleotides, the CDR3 is TGCAGTGCTAGTCCCGGGACAGGGAAGGCTAACTATGGCTACACCTTC.

The chain couples TRBV20-1 to TRBJ2-7; 10 bases agree with TRBD2. Germline V lookup: CDR1 DFQATT, CDR2 SNEGSKA (reference sequence). This CDR3 has 12 residues. V lost 3 bases to trimming and J lost 6 bases; unmatched junction nucleotides: 2. The CDR3, as DNA: TGCAGTGCTAGTAGCGGGGGGACCGAGCAGTACTTC. This sequence encodes CSASSGGTEQYF.

V usage is TRBV12-5 and J usage is TRBJ2-3; perhaps TRBD1 as D (5 bases). V was cut by 6 bases and J by 7 bases, with 11 bases left in between. Germline values: CDR1 LGHNT, CDR2 FRNRAP. The CDR3 is 12 amino acids. The DNA of the CDR3 is TGTGCTAGTGGCCAAGACAGTAATACGCAGTATTTT. Amino acids: CASGQDSNTQYF.